This TCR beta chain appears in the sequencing data of a study of breast tumors, draining lymph nodes, adjacent tissues. Study-level findings and limits: The lymph node origin of tumor T cells was framed as consistent with a hypothesis, not demonstrated. Compared with basal-like, luminal-like tumors shared significantly more repertoire with nontumor tissue. Tumor TCR diversity was below lymph nodes but above nontumor tissue. Data fit most tumor T cells coming from lymph node, expanding in tumor.

Germline-derived CDR1 and CDR2 are MNHEY and SMNVEV (reference sequence). V shed 3 bases, J shed 6 bases, and the junction held 8 bases outside the gene matches. CDR3 size: 15 residues. This clonotype showed up many times. Its antigen remains unknown. Via MiXCR, TCRdb re-called the multiplex PCR reads, giving one row per CDR3 protein. Found here are 150,000 to 200,000 distinct CDR3 sequences, about 34% of them singletons; the top ten hold 3.8%. Breast cancer patients provided tissue from their axillary draining lymph nodes. The source of this sequence is a female donor with breast cancer. Some clones in this sample may be carry-over from other donors' samples. The chain uses TRBV27 and TRBJ2-1; 7 bases line up with TRBD1. Sequencing used axillary lymph node tissue. The CDR3 bases are TGTGCCAGCAGTTTTCTAGGAGACAGGGTCAATGAGCAGTTCTTC. Its protein is CASSFLGDRVNEQFF.